What follows are 18 T cell receptor beta chains derived from one specimen sequenced in a study of cytomegalovirus exposure and HLA in healthy donors. The PCR had 60 Vbeta and 13 Jbeta primers. The protocol was immunoSEQ multiplex PCR, while the TCRdb copy is restricted to in-frame clones and leaves out a portion. Here the sample spans roughly 100,000 clones, about 70% being singletons. Source material: PBMCs. These receptor sequences come from a man aged 30 to 39 in good health and CMV-seronegative.

The V and J genes are TRBV7-9 and TRBJ2-3; D is possibly TRBD2 (6 bases). V dropped 0 bases and J dropped 5 bases, with 21 bases sitting between them. This CDR3 comprises 18 residues. Germline V gives CDR1 SEHNR, CDR2 FQNEAQ (reference sequence). The DNA for the CDR3 is TGTGCCAGCAGCTTAGCGCTGGGCATGCGGGATCAGGTAGATACGCAGTATTTT. Amino acids: CASSLALGMRDQVDTQYF.

CDR3: CASSKTGMWTGELFF. CDR3 sequence (DNA): TGTGCCAGCAGCAAAACAGGGATGTGGACCGGGGAGCTGTTTTTT. This rearrangement joins TRBV11-2 to TRBJ2-2; tentative D call: TRBD1 (6 bases). Germline V gene lookup returns CDR1 SGHAT and CDR2 FQNNGV. The CDR3 has 15 amino acids. Trimming shortened V by 5 bases and J by 5 bases, and 15 bases separated the two germline ends. Supplemented by reference TRBV11-2 and TRBJ2-2, the full variable domain reads EAGVAQSPRYKIIEKRQSVAFWCNPISGHATLYWYQQILGQGPKLLIQFQNNGVVDDSQLPKDRFSAERLKGVDSTLKIQPAKLEDSAVYLCASSKTGMWTGELFFGEGSRLTVL.

The chain uses TRBV2 and TRBJ2-7; D possibly corresponds to TRBD2 (5 bases). This CDR3 has 13 residues. Trimming took off 6 bases at V and 5 bases at J, with 14 bases between the two ends. Germline V gives CDR1 SNHLY, CDR2 FYNNEI. The CDR3 is CASRGAYSDEQYF. The CDR3 nucleotides are TGTGCCAGCAGGGGAGCGTATTCGGACGAGCAGTACTTC.

The chain is built from TRBV7-8 and TRBJ2-1, with D maybe TRBD1 (6 bases). Germline V CDR1 and CDR2: SGHVS, FQNEAQ. V lost 4 bases and J 5 bases, leaving 15 bases between the germline ends. This CDR3 region has 15 residues. Written as DNA, the CDR3 is TGTGCCAGCAGCTCCGGACAGACGGAACACAATGAGCAGTTCTTC. This codes for CASSSGQTEHNEQFF.

This clone was seen just once. The gene calls are TRBV5-1 and TRBJ2-1, with TRBD2 matching over 14 bases. J was trimmed by 7 bases and V by 3 bases; bases with no gene match: 9. Germline values: CDR1 SGHRS, CDR2 YFSETQ. The length of the CDR3 is 17 residues. CDR3 in amino acids: CASSSGLAGVVTNEQFF. As DNA, the CDR3 is TGCGCCAGCAGCTCGGGACTAGCGGGAGTGGTAACGAATGAGCAGTTCTTC.

The CDR3 nucleotides are TGTGCCAGCAGCCTCCGCACGGGAGATAATGAGCAGTTCTTC. Translation: CASSLRTGDNEQFF. This sequence joins TRBV7-3 and TRBJ2-1, with D maybe TRBD2 (6 bases). CDR1 SGHTA and CDR2 FQGTGA come from the germline V gene. The length of the CDR3 is 14 residues. V dropped 5 bases and J dropped 7 bases, with 15 bases sitting between them.

J is TRBJ2-5 and V is TRBV7-2, with 9 bases that match TRBD2. The germline V gene encodes CDR1 SGHTA and CDR2 FQGNSA. V was clipped by 5 bases and J by 4 bases; unmatched bases: 11. The CDR3 has 16 amino acids. The CDR3 here is CASSPLAGTAVETQYF. CDR3 nucleotides: TGTGCCAGCAGCCCTCTAGCGGGAACGGCGGTAGAGACCCAGTACTTC.

The rearrangement uses TRBV30 and TRBJ1-2, with TRBD1 identical over 7 bases. V lost 2 bases to trimming and J lost 0 bases; unmatched junction nucleotides: 6. In germline, CDR1 is GTSNPN, CDR2 SVGIG (reference sequence). The CDR3 is made up of 15 amino acids. CDR3 in amino acids: CAWSPRTGANYGYTF. The CDR3 DNA is TGTGCCTGGAGTCCCCGGACAGGCGCTAACTATGGCTACACCTTC.

The chain links TRBV15 to TRBJ1-2; unclear D gene. This CDR3 has 12 amino acids. Germline V gene sequence: CDR1 LNHNV, CDR2 YYDKDF (reference sequence). The V and J ends lost 0 bases and 8 bases respectively, with 7 bases between them. The CDR3 loop reads CATSRDQVGYTF. The CDR3, as DNA: TGTGCCACCAGCAGAGATCAGGTGGGCTACACCTTC.

This chain connects TRBV5-8 to TRBJ2-1, with a possible D match to TRBD1 (5 bases). Deletions cut 0 bases from V and 7 bases from J, with 11 bases between. This CDR3 has 14 residues. Germline-derived CDR1 and CDR2 are SGHTS and YDEGEE. DNA of the CDR3: TGTGCCAGCAGCTTGGGTCGGCCAGGGAATGAGCAGTTCTTC. It is translated as CASSLGRPGNEQFF.

This chain links TRBV2 with TRBJ1-1, with 7 bases that match TRBD1. V gave up 4 bases and J gave up 10 bases; unmatched junction bases: 21. The CDR3 has 17 residues. Germline CDR1 reads SNHLY; CDR2 reads FYNNEI. CDR3 in DNA: TGTGCCAGCAGTGCTGGGCGGACAGGAGATTCAATGAAGGGAGCTTTCTTT. It is translated as CASSAGRTGDSMKGAFF. The whole variable domain, remainder taken from reference TRBV2 and TRBJ1-1, is EPEVTQTPSHQVTQMGQEVILRCVPISNHLYFYWYRQILGQKVEFLVSFYNNEISEKSEIFDDQFSVERPDGSNFTLKIRSTKLEDSAMYFCASSAGRTGDSMKGAFFGQGTRLTVV.

The chain couples TRBV19 to TRBJ2-5; D possibly corresponds to TRBD2 (6 bases). This CDR3 comprises 16 residues. With 5 bases removed from V and 0 bases from J, the gap between germline ends came to 16 bases. Germline V gene lookup returns CDR1 LNHDA and CDR2 SQIVND (reference sequence). In DNA form, the CDR3 reads TGTGCCAGTAGTCCCCGGTGGCAGCGGGACCAAGAGACCCAGTACTTC. Translated: CASSPRWQRDQETQYF.

The chain joins TRBV27 to TRBJ1-1, with 8 nucleotides matching TRBD1. Trimming at V came to 2 bases and at J to 0 bases, leaving 2 bases not matched to a gene. CDR1 is MNHEY, CDR2 SMNVEV, per germline (reference sequence). This CDR3 has 15 residues. CDR3 in DNA: TGTGCCAGCAGTTTAGGGACAGGACTGAACACTGAAGCTTTCTTT. Encoded protein: CASSLGTGLNTEAFF.

CDR3 in DNA: TGTGCCAGCGCCGGGGGCAGGGGGCAGACCGGGGAGCTGTTTTTT. This encodes CASAGGRGQTGELFF. The chain couples TRBV11-2 to TRBJ2-2; 8 bases align to TRBD1. In germline, CDR1 is SGHAT, CDR2 FQNNGV. CDR3 length: 15 amino acids. J gave up 5 bases and V 8 bases, and 10 bases lay outside the gene matches.

This rearrangement joins TRBV23-1 to TRBJ1-2; D not resolved. TRBV23-1 is marked as an open reading frame, function uncertain. Trimming took 0 bases from V and 1 from J, leaving 6 bases between them. The CDR3 spans 14 residues. CDR3 amino acids: CASSQSPVNYGYTF. CDR3 nucleotides: TGCGCCAGCAGTCAATCCCCAGTTAACTATGGCTACACCTTC.

V is TRBV4-3 and J is TRBJ2-1, with 8 bases aligning to TRBD2. This CDR3 is 15 amino acids long. The germline V gene encodes CDR1 LGHNA and CDR2 YSLEER. After removal of 1 base from V and 5 bases from J, the junction contained 4 bases not matched to a gene. CDR3 loop: CASSQGLAGNNEQFF. The CDR3, as DNA: TGCGCCAGCAGCCAAGGTTTAGCGGGAAACAATGAGCAGTTCTTC.

In its sample, this clone was seen a few times. This chain joins TRBV7-9 and TRBJ1-3; unclear D gene. The CDR3 loop spans 15 amino acids. Germline CDR1 and CDR2: SEHNR and FQNEAQ (reference sequence). V lost 7 bases and J 4 bases, leaving 17 bases between the germline ends. CDR3 residues: CASTPTQAGGNTIYF. The CDR3 DNA is TGTGCCAGCACCCCTACACAAGCGGGAGGAAACACCATATATTTT.

The chain is built from TRBV7-2 and TRBJ2-7, with 10 bases lining up with TRBD2. The CDR3 runs to 15 residues. V lost 5 bases, J lost 4 bases, and 8 bases stayed unmatched. Germline CDR1 SGHTA, CDR2 FQGNSA. The CDR3 loop is CASSPHSSGSYEQYF. CDR3 nucleotide sequence: TGTGCCAGCAGCCCCCACTCTAGCGGGAGTTACGAGCAGTACTTC.